The TCR beta chain described here comes from a study of shared clonotypes between healthy human individuals. Regarding this clone: Its antigen is unknown.

Original analysis: Filtering differed for immunoSEQ, which gave only junction sequences without quality scores. The repertoire was sequenced with immunoSEQ multiplex PCR; TCRdb's copy has only in-frame clones and lacks some. V and J calls and clone size are copied from that table; D and trimming were computed from the DNA. The data show 2 million to 2.5 million clones, around 95% seen once. Study outcomes and limitations: Although depth was large, rarefaction showed that sequencing of the sorted subsets was incomplete. Donors were few, which limited the genetic and exposure-history diversity represented.

With 6 bases removed from V and 2 bases from J, the gap between germline ends came to 10 bases. The CDR3 runs 13 residues. Germline CDR1 reads MNHEY; CDR2 reads SVGAGI. The clonotype originates from a man aged 18 to 29 in good health. This rearrangement joins TRBV6-5 to TRBJ1-2; D gene ambiguous. The sequencing sample was made of naive CD4+ T cells sorted from blood. Described subset: CD45RA+ positively selected. The chain's CDR3 is CASRGEGNYGYTF. CDR3 bases: TGTGCCAGCAGGGGTGAAGGGAACTATGGCTACACCTTC.